Below are 28 T cell receptor beta chains sequenced from a single sample in a study of cytomegalovirus exposure and HLA in healthy donors. The PCR ran on 60 Vbeta and 13 Jbeta primers. Produced via immunoSEQ multiplex PCR; TCRdb's table is partial and in-frame only. The sample gives 150,000 to 200,000 clones, roughly 87% of which show up once; roughly 1.6% is in the top ten. The specimen sequenced was PBMCs. Receptor source: a girl aged 5-17 years in good health and CMV-seropositive.

The chain uses TRBV7-3 and TRBJ2-5; 7 nucleotides agree with TRBD1. Trimming cost V 9 bases and J 5 bases; bases outside gene matches: 12. Germline-derived CDR1 and CDR2 are SGHTA and FQGTGA. The CDR3 runs to 14 residues. The CDR3 sequence is CASGPGGGDETQYF. CDR3 DNA: TGTGCCAGTGGGCCAGGGGGTGGGGACGAGACCCAGTACTTC.

The table lists this clone with a few counts. V usage is TRBV30 and J usage is TRBJ2-7, with 7 positions matching TRBD2. Trimming cost V 2 bases and J 2 bases; bases outside gene matches: 6. The CDR3 spans 14 residues. Germline V CDR1 and CDR2: GTSNPN, SVGIG (reference sequence). The CDR3 spells CAWSWFGGTYEQYF. CDR3 DNA: TGTGCCTGGAGTTGGTTCGGGGGGACCTACGAGCAGTACTTC.

The chain is built from TRBV5-8 and TRBJ1-5; D unresolved. CDR1 SGHTS and CDR2 YDEGEE come from the germline V gene. The length of the CDR3 is 14 residues. Trimming cost V 0 bases and J 5 bases, with 9 bases left between them. This chain's CDR3 is CASSLVSGDQPQHF. The CDR3 bases are TGTGCCAGCAGCTTGGTGTCCGGGGATCAGCCCCAGCATTTT.

In its sample, this clone was seen once. The rearrangement uses TRBV27 and TRBJ2-3, with D perhaps matching TRBD1 (6 bases). Trimming removed 5 bases from V and 4 bases from J, with 13 bases in between. Germline assignment: CDR1 MNHEY and CDR2 SMNVEV (reference sequence). The CDR3 loop spans 14 amino acids. The CDR3, as DNA: TGTGCCAGCAGTGTCAACAGGGTCCCAGATACGCAGTATTTT. Its translation is CASSVNRVPDTQYF.

This sequence joins TRBV2 and TRBJ2-7; TRBD2 matches 8 bases. Germline trimming cut 6 bases from V and 3 bases from J; bases unmatched to any gene: 10. CDR3 length equals 15 residues. Looked up from germline, CDR1 is SNHLY and CDR2 is FYNNEI. CDR3 region: CASRSPGSGIYEQYF. CDR3 coding DNA: TGTGCCAGCAGGAGCCCGGGTAGCGGGATCTACGAGCAGTACTTC. Looking up the rest from reference TRBV2 and TRBJ2-7 gives the full variable domain: EPEVTQTPSHQVTQMGQEVILRCVPISNHLYFYWYRQILGQKVEFLVSFYNNEISEKSEIFDDQFSVERPDGSNFTLKIRSTKLEDSAMYFCASRSPGSGIYEQYFGPGTRLTVT.

V and J are TRBV5-1 and TRBJ1-5; D not certain. V shed 4 bases and J shed 0 bases, with 8 bases lying between them. The CDR3 length is 14 residues. CDR1 is SGHRS, CDR2 YFSETQ, per germline. The CDR3 reads CASSPGYSNQPQHF. CDR3 nucleotide sequence: TGCGCCAGCAGCCCGGGGTATAGCAATCAGCCCCAGCATTTT.

The CDR3, as DNA: TGCGCCAGCAGCTCCCATTACAGGGATACGCAGTATTTT. The encoded protein is CASSSHYRDTQYF. The chain has TRBV5-1 and TRBJ2-3; perhaps TRBD1 as D (5 bases). Germline V CDR1 and CDR2: SGHRS, YFSETQ. V lost 3 bases and J lost 6, with 11 bases in between. The CDR3 covers 13 residues.

The chain recombines TRBV7-2 with TRBJ2-2; D may be TRBD2 (7 bases). This CDR3 contains 15 residues. The germline V gene encodes CDR1 SGHTA and CDR2 FQGNSA. Deletions cut 4 bases from V and 7 bases from J, with 16 bases between. CDR3 region: CASSSIRGAVGELFF. The CDR3 DNA is TGTGCCAGCAGCTCCATTCGGGGGGCCGTCGGGGAGCTGTTTTTT.

This sequence joins TRBV7-8 and TRBJ2-1; the match to TRBD2 covers 14 bases. The CDR3 is 15 residues long. The germline CDR1 and CDR2 sequences are SGHVS and FQNEAQ. V trimming: 5 bases; J trimming: 8 bases; junction bases outside the gene matches: 5. The CDR3 here is CASSRGTSGGDEQFF. The DNA of the CDR3 is TGTGCCAGCAGCCGAGGGACTAGCGGGGGCGATGAGCAGTTCTTC.

J is TRBJ1-1 and V is TRBV19; 7 bases fit TRBD1. In germline, CDR1 is LNHDA, CDR2 SQIVND (reference sequence). After removal of 4 bases from V and 5 bases from J, the junction contained 7 bases not matched to a gene. The CDR3 loop spans 14 amino acids. CDR3 amino acids: CASSTPGGGTEAFF. In nucleotides, the CDR3 is TGTGCCAGTAGTACACCAGGGGGAGGAACTGAAGCTTTCTTT.

This chain joins TRBV28 and TRBJ2-2; the D is unclear. There are 14 residues in the CDR3. CDR1 is MDHEN and CDR2 is SYDVKM in the germline V gene. The V gene lost 4 bases and the J gene lost 8 bases, with 14 bases spanning the gap. DNA of the CDR3: TGTGCCAGCAGTTCTTCTTCCTCTTCTGGGGAGCTGTTTTTT. Encoded protein: CASSSSSSSGELFF.

This sequence joins TRBV27 and TRBJ2-1, with 13 bases matching TRBD2. This CDR3 region has 20 residues. Germline assignment: CDR1 MNHEY and CDR2 SMNVEV (reference sequence). J gave up 4 bases and V 2 bases, and 14 bases lay outside the gene matches. CDR3 in amino acids: CASSLRQGGTSGKTYNEQFF. The CDR3 DNA reads as TGTGCCAGCAGTTTACGACAGGGGGGGACTAGCGGGAAGACATACAATGAGCAGTTCTTC.

The chain recombines TRBV5-1 with TRBJ2-3, with D uncertain. The V end lost 3 bases, the J end lost 3 bases, and 11 bases lay between the germline ends. In germline, CDR1 is SGHRS, CDR2 YFSETQ. The CDR3 consists of 14 residues. The CDR3 DNA is TGCGCCAGCAGCTCGACCGCGCGGACAGATACGCAGTATTTT. It codes for CASSSTARTDTQYF.

By proportion, this clone is medium-sized. The chain recombines TRBV11-2 with TRBJ2-1; a weak D match, TRBD2 (6 bases). Germline assignment: CDR1 SGHAT and CDR2 FQNNGV. V was shortened by 2 bases and J by 9 bases, with 17 bases between the two germline ends. This CDR3 comprises 15 residues. CDR3 protein: CASSLPPFGGGEQFF. The CDR3 coding sequence is TGTGCCAGCAGCTTACCCCCCTTCGGGGGTGGTGAGCAGTTCTTC. The full variable domain, completed using reference TRBV11-2 and TRBJ2-1, is EAGVAQSPRYKIIEKRQSVAFWCNPISGHATLYWYQQILGQGPKLLIQFQNNGVVDDSQLPKDRFSAERLKGVDSTLKIQPAKLEDSAVYLCASSLPPFGGGEQFFGPGTRLTVL.

This clone was observed a single time. The chain couples TRBV4-1 to TRBJ1-2, with a weak D call TRBD1 (5 bases). The V gene lost 1 base and the J gene lost 3 bases, with 15 bases spanning the gap. The CDR3 length is 16 residues. Per germline, CDR1 MGHRA and CDR2 YSYEKL. The CDR3 loop is CASSQGRGEGDYGYTF. The CDR3 DNA follows: TGCGCCAGCAGCCAAGGTCGGGGGGAGGGAGACTATGGCTACACCTTC.

The V and J genes are TRBV27 and TRBJ2-3, with TRBD2 matching over 13 bases. The CDR3 consists of 15 residues. In germline, CDR1 is MNHEY, CDR2 SMNVEV (reference sequence). After removal of 5 bases from V and 7 bases from J, the junction contained 6 bases not matched to a gene. The CDR3 DNA is TGTGCCAGCAGTCCGGGACTAGCGGGGACATATACGCAGTATTTT. Translation: CASSPGLAGTYTQYF.

J is TRBJ2-1 and V is TRBV4-1; D not resolved. The CDR3 is made up of 16 amino acids. The ends were cut back, 0 bases at V and 9 bases at J, with 18 bases in the middle. Looked up from germline, CDR1 is MGHRA and CDR2 is YSYEKL. The chain's CDR3 is CASSQDFVSRVGEQFF. The CDR3 region has the DNA TGCGCCAGCAGCCAAGATTTCGTCAGCCGGGTGGGTGAGCAGTTCTTC.

This clone has only a few counts. This chain uses TRBV7-9 with TRBJ1-5; possibly TRBD1 for D (5 bases). The V gene's germline CDR1 is SEHNR and CDR2 FQNEAQ (reference sequence). There are 16 residues in the CDR3. V lost 2 bases and J lost 1, with 12 bases in between. The CDR3 sequence: CASSLWRGGSNQPQHF. The CDR3 nucleotides read TGTGCCAGCAGCTTATGGAGGGGCGGGAGCAATCAGCCCCAGCATTTT.

This clone was counted once. V is TRBV29-1 and J is TRBJ2-7, with D possibly being TRBD1 (6 bases). Trimming shortened V by 0 bases and J by 4 bases, and 13 bases separated the two germline ends. This CDR3 contains 14 residues. CDR1 and CDR2 (germline): SQVTM, ANQGSEA. The DNA for the CDR3 is TGCAGCGTTGAAGAGGGGTCGAGGGGGTACGAGCAGTACTTC. Amino acids: CSVEEGSRGYEQYF.

The CDR3 spells CASSSAPERSLTDTQYF. CDR3 DNA sequence: TGTGCCAGCAGCTCGGCCCCTGAACGGAGCCTCACAGATACGCAGTATTTT. J is TRBJ2-3 and V is TRBV7-2; no reliable D call. The germline V and J ends were trimmed by 4 bases and 2 bases, with 19 bases remaining between them. Germline V gene lookup returns CDR1 SGHTA and CDR2 FQGNSA. The CDR3 totals 17 residues.

The chain recombines TRBV10-3 with TRBJ1-3; 7 positions match TRBD1. Losses at the gene ends were 10 bases for V and 4 bases for J; bases not matched to a gene: 7. Germline V gives CDR1 ENHRY, CDR2 SYGVKD. This CDR3 region has 13 residues. CDR3 loop: CATETGFGNTIYF. In DNA, the CDR3 is TGTGCCACCGAGACAGGGTTCGGAAACACCATATATTTT.

For the CDR3, the DNA is TGTGCCTGGAGTGTACGCGCGGATGAGCAGTTCTTC. Translated: CAWSVRADEQFF. This chain joins TRBV30 and TRBJ2-1; no clear D. V was clipped by 0 bases and J by 8 bases, with 8 bases between them. Germline loops: CDR1 GTSNPN, CDR2 SVGIG (reference sequence). The CDR3 is made up of 12 amino acids.

This clone was found a few times. The gene calls are TRBV25-1 and TRBJ2-1; 12 bases match TRBD2. Germline CDR1 MGHDK, CDR2 SYGVNS. The CDR3 has 17 amino acids. V dropped 1 base and J dropped 7; count of bases not matched to a gene: 8. The CDR3 nucleotides are TGTGCCAGCAGTGAATCACTAGCGGGAGGACCAACGAATGAGCAGTTCTTC. Translation: CASSESLAGGPTNEQFF.

The genes are TRBV30 and TRBJ1-2; TRBD1 is a possible D gene (5 bases). There are 13 residues in the CDR3. V gave up 0 bases and J gave up 6 bases, with 11 bases separating them. CDR1 and CDR2 (germline): GTSNPN, SVGIG (reference sequence). The CDR3 nucleotides are TGTGCCTGGAGTGTTTCGGGGGTGAATGGCTACACCTTC. Its protein product is CAWSVSGVNGYTF.

V and J are TRBV4-1 and TRBJ1-1; D is undetermined. The V and J ends lost 2 bases and 4 bases respectively, with 8 bases between them. The CDR3 is made up of 13 amino acids. The germline V gene encodes CDR1 MGHRA and CDR2 YSYEKL. Here the CDR3 reads CASSQSRSTEAFF. CDR3 bases: TGCGCCAGCAGCCAATCTCGGTCCACTGAAGCTTTCTTT.

The V call is TRBV9, the J call TRBJ1-1; the D gene is possibly TRBD1 (5 bases). V gave up 0 bases and J gave up 4 bases, with 10 bases separating them. The CDR3 length is 14 residues. Germline-derived CDR1 and CDR2 are SGDLS and YYNGEE. The CDR3: CASSVAWGGTEAFF. In DNA, the CDR3 is TGTGCCAGCAGCGTAGCTTGGGGGGGCACTGAAGCTTTCTTT.

The V and J genes are TRBV11-2 and TRBJ1-1; the match to TRBD1 covers 7 bases. Per germline, CDR1 SGHAT and CDR2 FQNNGV. Losses at the gene ends were 7 bases for V and 2 bases for J; bases not matched to a gene: 10. CDR3 length: 15 residues. CDR3 DNA: TGTGCCAGCAACCTAATACAGGGGCTAAACACTGAAGCTTTCTTT. Translating gives CASNLIQGLNTEAFF.

The V and J genes are TRBV9 and TRBJ2-2; D call uncertain. V lost 0 bases to trimming and J lost 1 base, with 7 bases between them. Germline V lookup: CDR1 SGDLS, CDR2 YYNGEE. The CDR3 is 15 residues long. This CDR3 reads CASSVARVNTGELFF. The DNA of the CDR3 is TGTGCCAGCAGCGTAGCTCGGGTGAACACCGGGGAGCTGTTTTTT.